This T cell receptor beta chain derives from a study of T-cell reconstitution after alpha-beta-depleted transplantation in children. There are 13 residues in the CDR3. V gave up 2 bases and J gave up 5 bases, with 10 bases separating them. A few counts support this clonotype. Preparation of the TCRbeta library was carried out with unique molecular identifiers. MiXCR was run by TCRdb on the PCR reads, yielding one entry per CDR3 protein. Of 200,000 or so distinct CDR3 sequences listed, around 5.9% were seen once; the top ten hold roughly 4.7%. This chain links TRBV12-3 or TRBV12-4 with TRBJ2-7; D might be TRBD1 (6 bases). Sequencing was performed on PBMCs, taken before TCRalphabeta/CD19-depleted stem cell transplant. The receptor's source is a girl under three years old with combined immunodeficiency, due to receive a stem cell transplant. For the CDR3, the DNA is TGTGCCAGCAGTTTACTCACAGGGAACGAGCAGTACTTC. This encodes CASSLLTGNEQYF.